The 32 T cell receptor beta chains presented below share a single source sample, sequenced in a study of shared clonotypes between healthy human individuals. Terminally differentiated effector memory CD45RA+ cells were excluded by CCR7 positive selection of CD45RO-negative cells. The assay was immunoSEQ multiplex PCR, and TCRdb's table has in-frame clones only and misses some. There are about 1,800,000 clones in the sample; less than 95% occur only once, and more than 0.9% lies in the top ten. The sequenced sample consisted of naive CD8+ T cells sorted from blood. The receptors originated from a man in his late teens or twenties in good health.

The gene calls are TRBV5-1 and TRBJ2-7, with 7 nucleotides matching TRBD2. Germline V lookup: CDR1 SGHRS, CDR2 YFSETQ. Trimming took 0 bases from V and 1 from J; bases not matched to a gene: 4. CDR3 length: 15 amino acids. The CDR3 nucleotides read TGCGCCAGCAGCTTGGGGGCGCGGGAGTCCTACGAGCAGTACTTC. It encodes CASSLGARESYEQYF.

This clone is a singleton in its sample. This chain links TRBV6-5 with TRBJ1-1, with a possible D match to TRBD1 (6 bases). The CDR3 extends over 13 amino acids. Looked up from germline, CDR1 is MNHEY and CDR2 is SVGAGI. Trimming removed 1 base from V and 3 bases from J, with 6 bases in between. CDR3 DNA: TGTGCCAGCAGTTACTACAGGGACACTGAAGCTTTCTTT. Translating gives CASSYYRDTEAFF.

V is TRBV7-9 and J is TRBJ2-7; 11 nucleotides match TRBD2. The J segment lost 2 bases and the V segment lost 9 bases, leaving 9 bases of the junction unmatched. Germline V gives CDR1 SEHNR, CDR2 FQNEAQ (reference sequence). This CDR3 is built from 15 residues. For the CDR3, the DNA is TGTGCCAGTTCCACTAGCGGGAGTTTGGCCTACGAGCAGTACTTC. This sequence encodes CASSTSGSLAYEQYF.

The CDR3, as DNA: TGCGCCAGCAGCTTGGGACAGATGGCTGAAGCTTTCTTT. It yields the protein CASSLGQMAEAFF. This chain connects TRBV5-1 to TRBJ1-1; D may be TRBD1 (5 bases). This CDR3 is 13 amino acids long. Between the trimmed V and J ends, which lost 0 bases and 6 bases, there was a span of 9 bases. CDR1 and CDR2 (germline): SGHRS, YFSETQ.

The chain joins TRBV5-1 to TRBJ2-5, with D unresolved. Germline loops: CDR1 SGHRS, CDR2 YFSETQ. Trimming removed 0 bases from V and 4 bases from J, with 10 bases in between. The CDR3 length is 14 residues. CDR3 nucleotides: TGCGCCAGCAGCTTGGAAGAACTTGGAGAGACCCAGTACTTC. It is translated as CASSLEELGETQYF. Combining the CDR3 with reference TRBV5-1 and TRBJ2-5 gives the whole variable domain KAGVTQTPRYLIKTRGQQVTLSCSPISGHRSVSWYQQTPGQGLQFLFEYFSETQRNKGNFPGRFSGRQFSNSRSEMNVSTLELGDSALYLCASSLEELGETQYFGPGTRLLVL.

The chain combines TRBV30 with TRBJ1-5, with D possibly being TRBD1 (6 bases). Germline CDR1 is GTSNPN and CDR2 is SVGIG (reference sequence). Trimming removed 1 base from V and 0 bases from J, with 16 bases in between. The CDR3 covers 17 residues. CDR3: CAWSEGQQTYSNQPQHF. CDR3 bases: TGTGCCTGGAGTGAAGGACAGCAGACTTATAGCAATCAGCCCCAGCATTTT. The complete variable domain, with remaining parts taken from reference TRBV30 and TRBJ1-5, reads SQTIHQWPATLVQPVGSPLSLECTVEGTSNPNLYWYRQAAGRGLQLLFYSVGIGQISSEVPQNLSASRPQDRQFILSSKKLLLSDSGFYLCAWSEGQQTYSNQPQHFGDGTRLSIL.

The V gene is TRBV2, the J gene TRBJ2-7; the D gene is possibly TRBD1 (6 bases). V lost 1 base, J lost 0 bases, and 10 bases lay in between. Germline CDR1 reads SNHLY; CDR2 reads FYNNEI. The CDR3 runs to 15 residues. CDR3 sequence reads: CASSEVETGSYEQYF. CDR3 in DNA: TGTGCCAGCAGTGAAGTCGAGACAGGCTCCTACGAGCAGTACTTC.

The chain couples TRBV5-6 to TRBJ2-7, with D hard to call. The CDR3 is made up of 13 amino acids. The ends were cut back, 3 bases at V and 5 bases at J, with 12 bases in the middle. Germline-derived CDR1 and CDR2 are SGHDT and YYEEEE. CDR3 nucleotides: TGTGCCAGCAGCTCAACACTCGTCCACGAGCAGTACTTC. Translating gives CASSSTLVHEQYF.

The chain has TRBV9 and TRBJ2-7, with TRBD2 as a possible D gene (7 bases). V was pared by 4 bases and J by 4 bases, with 18 bases between. Germline V gene sequence: CDR1 SGDLS, CDR2 YYNGEE. This CDR3 spans 15 amino acids. This CDR3 reads CASSPLWGGLYEQYF. In DNA form, the CDR3 reads TGTGCCAGCAGCCCCTTATGGGGGGGCTTATACGAGCAGTACTTC. Full variable domain (remainder filled in from reference TRBV9 and TRBJ2-7): DSGVTQTPKHLITATGQRVTLRCSPRSGDLSVYWYQQSLDQGLQFLIQYYNGEERAKGNILERFSAQQFPDLHSELNLSSLELGDSALYFCASSPLWGGLYEQYFGPGTRLTVT.

CDR3 coding DNA: TGTGCCAGCAGTATACAGGGGGCAGGTCAAGAGACCCAGTACTTC. Its protein is CASSIQGAGQETQYF. The rearrangement links TRBV2 to TRBJ2-5; 9 bases match TRBD1. The CDR3 loop spans 15 amino acids. Germline CDR1 is SNHLY and CDR2 is FYNNEI. Losses at the gene ends were 5 bases for V and 2 bases for J; bases not matched to a gene: 6. The full variable domain, its missing parts supplied by reference TRBV2 and TRBJ2-5, is EPEVTQTPSHQVTQMGQEVILRCVPISNHLYFYWYRQILGQKVEFLVSFYNNEISEKSEIFDDQFSVERPDGSNFTLKIRSTKLEDSAMYFCASSIQGAGQETQYFGPGTRLLVL.

This chain uses TRBV2 with TRBJ1-2; 10 bases line up with TRBD1. This CDR3 has 16 amino acids. Germline V gene data show CDR1 as SNHLY and CDR2 as FYNNEI. V trimming: 7 bases; J trimming: 4 bases; junction bases outside the gene matches: 12. The CDR3 DNA sequence: TGTGCCAGCACTACGATTGAAGGACAGGGGGGCTATGGCTACACCTTC. Translating it yields CASTTIEGQGGYGYTF.

Worth noting for this clone: One end of the junction does not line up with germline, which may come from a read error. This chain links TRBV2 with TRBJ1-5; TRBD1 is a possible D gene (5 bases). The CDR3 consists of 14 residues. The germline V gene has CDR1 SNHLY and CDR2 FYNNEI. CDR3 in DNA: TGTGCCAGCATCGAGGGGAGGGGCAAGCAGCCCCAGCATTTT. Residues: CASIEGRGKQPQHF.

V usage is TRBV10-3 and J usage is TRBJ2-2, with 7 bases lining up with TRBD1. Germline lookup yields CDR1 ENHRY and CDR2 SYGVKD. The CDR3 is 13 residues long. V shed 10 bases, J shed 0 bases, and the junction held 2 bases outside the gene matches. The CDR3 loop is CATGTANTGELFF. Here the CDR3 DNA reads TGTGCCACCGGGACAGCGAACACCGGGGAGCTGTTTTTT.

The V and J genes are TRBV11-2 and TRBJ2-7; TRBD2 matches at 15 bases. Germline CDR1 is SGHAT and CDR2 is FQNNGV. The CDR3 loop spans 15 amino acids. After removal of 4 bases from V and 4 bases from J, the junction contained 2 bases not matched to a gene. The CDR3 DNA sequence: TGTGCCAGCAGCTACGGGACTAGCGGGAGGTACGAGCAGTACTTC. Translated, it gives CASSYGTSGRYEQYF.

The genes are TRBV5-6 and TRBJ2-5; D is possibly TRBD2 (6 bases). Germline CDR1 reads SGHDT; CDR2 reads YYEEEE. The CDR3 has 18 amino acids. V lost 4 bases and J lost 1, with 23 bases in between. CDR3 amino acids: CASSPLEGPDRPQETQYF. The CDR3 region has the DNA TGTGCCAGCAGCCCGTTGGAGGGGCCCGACCGGCCCCAAGAGACCCAGTACTTC.

The CDR3 loop reads CASSSDRIEQYF. The DNA for the CDR3 is TGTGCCAGCAGTTCGGACAGGATCGAGCAGTACTTC. The rearrangement joins TRBV6-5 to TRBJ2-7, with 7 bases matching TRBD1. The CDR3 sequence is 12 residues long. The V and J ends lost 4 bases and 6 bases, in that order; junction bases with no gene match: 3. Germline V gives CDR1 MNHEY, CDR2 SVGAGI.

This CDR3 is CASSVGPPLGPEAFF. CDR3 in DNA: TGTGCCAGCAGCGTGGGACCCCCGCTGGGGCCTGAAGCTTTCTTT. The chain recombines TRBV11-2 with TRBJ1-1; D is perhaps TRBD1 (5 bases). This CDR3 is 15 amino acids long. Germline CDR1 and CDR2: SGHAT and FQNNGV. V lost 5 bases and J 6 bases, leaving 19 bases between the germline ends.

V gene TRBV28 combines with J gene TRBJ2-7, with 7 bases fitting TRBD2. The CDR3 has 16 amino acids. The V segment lost 2 bases and the J segment 3 bases; nucleotides outside the gene matches: 10. Germline values: CDR1 MDHEN, CDR2 SYDVKM. In DNA form, the CDR3 reads TGTGCCAGCAGTTTAAGTGCCAGCGGGGCTCGCTACGAGCAGTACTTC. It is translated as CASSLSASGARYEQYF. The whole variable domain, remainder taken from reference TRBV28 and TRBJ2-7, is DVKVTQSSRYLVKRTGEKVFLECVQDMDHENMFWYRQDPGLGLRLIYFSYDVKMKEKGDIPEGYSVSREKKERFSLILESASTNQTSMYLCASSLSASGARYEQYFGPGTRLTVT.

The J gene is TRBJ1-5, the V gene TRBV27; tentatively, D is TRBD1 (6 bases). CDR1 MNHEY and CDR2 SMNVEV come from the germline V gene (reference sequence). V lost 6 bases and J 6 bases, leaving 15 bases between the germline ends. The CDR3 is made up of 14 amino acids. CDR3 in DNA: TGTGCCAGCAGCTTACAGGGAAGTGTTCAGCCCCAGCATTTT. This translates into CASSLQGSVQPQHF.

The chain has TRBV4-3 and TRBJ2-1, with 8 nucleotides matching TRBD2. V was pared by 2 bases and J by 5 bases, with 14 bases of the junction left unmatched. The CDR3 totals 18 residues. CDR1 LGHNA and CDR2 YSLEER come from the germline V gene. The CDR3: CASSQSIPAGEGDNEQFF. The CDR3 coding sequence is TGCGCCAGCAGCCAAAGTATCCCAGCGGGAGAAGGAGACAATGAGCAGTTCTTC.

The chain links TRBV5-5 to TRBJ2-7; D is ambiguous. The CDR3 is 16 amino acids. Trimming shortened V by 0 bases and J by 3 bases, and 16 bases separated the two germline ends. Germline loops: CDR1 SGHKS, CDR2 YYEKEE (reference sequence). As DNA, the CDR3 is TGTGCCAGCAGCTTGGCTCATGCGGCATCTATCTACGAGCAGTACTTC. It translates to CASSLAHAASIYEQYF. Full variable domain (missing parts from reference TRBV5-5 and TRBJ2-7): DAGVTQSPTHLIKTRGQQVTLRCSPISGHKSVSWYQQVLGQGPQFIFQYYEKEERGRGNFPDRFSARQFPNYSSELNVNALLLGDSALYLCASSLAHAASIYEQYFGPGTRLTVT.

The chain uses TRBV6-1 and TRBJ1-5; D is unclear. Germline V gene sequence: CDR1 MNHNS, CDR2 SASEGT. CDR3 length equals 16 residues. Trimming shortened V by 2 bases and J by 0 bases, and 11 bases separated the two germline ends. The CDR3 DNA follows: TGTGCCAGCAGTGAAACAAGGGTCTATAGCAATCAGCCCCAGCATTTT. Its protein product is CASSETRVYSNQPQHF.

This chain joins TRBV7-9 and TRBJ2-7; perhaps TRBD1 as D (6 bases). Germline V CDR1 and CDR2: SEHNR, FQNEAQ (reference sequence). Trimming left V 6 bases short and J 11 bases short, with 20 bases between. The CDR3 runs to 13 residues. The CDR3 nucleotides read TGTGCCAGCAGTCAGGGGAACGGGGCCACCGAGTACTTC. Its protein product is CASSQGNGATEYF. The entire variable domain, with the rest obtained from reference TRBV7-9 and TRBJ2-7, is as follows: DTGVSQNPRHKITKRGQNVTFRCDPISEHNRLYWYRQTLGQGPEFLTYFQNEAQLEKSRLLSDRFSAERPKGSFSTLEIQRTEQGDSAMYLCASSQGNGATEYFGPGTRLTVT.

The chain is built from TRBV4-3 and TRBJ2-7; weak D call: TRBD1 (5 bases). In germline, CDR1 is LGHNA, CDR2 YSLEER. Trimming cost V 0 bases and J 3 bases, with 12 bases left between them. The CDR3 has 15 amino acids. The CDR3 region has the DNA TGCGCCAGCAGCCAAGATTTTAGTCAGGGCTACGAGCAGTACTTC. It specifies CASSQDFSQGYEQYF.

The chain employs TRBV9 and TRBJ2-7; 10 bases map to TRBD1. Trimming removed 3 bases from V and 3 bases from J; junction bases left unmatched: 6. The CDR3 sequence is 15 residues long. Per the germline V gene, CDR1 is SGDLS and CDR2 is YYNGEE. The CDR3 reads CASSAGTGEGYEQYF. The CDR3 DNA reads as TGTGCCAGCAGCGCAGGGACAGGGGAAGGCTACGAGCAGTACTTC.

In DNA form, the CDR3 reads TGTGCCACCTCAACCTACGGACTAGCGGGCAATGAGCAGTTCTTC. Amino acid sequence: CATSTYGLAGNEQFF. This chain joins TRBV7-2 and TRBJ2-1, with 11 positions matching TRBD2. Per germline, CDR1 SGHTA and CDR2 FQGNSA. The CDR3 has 15 residues. After removal of 10 bases from V and 6 bases from J, the junction contained 11 bases not matched to a gene.

The rearrangement links TRBV13 to TRBJ1-1; 9 positions agree with TRBD1. Per germline, CDR1 PRHDT and CDR2 FYEKMQ (reference sequence). CDR3 length equals 15 residues. V lost 1 base, J lost 1 base, and 1 base stayed unmatched. The CDR3: CASSLDRGRNTEAFF. CDR3 nucleotide sequence: TGTGCCAGCAGCTTAGACAGGGGGCGGAACACTGAAGCTTTCTTT.

This chain joins TRBV9 and TRBJ2-1; 14 nucleotides align to TRBD2. The CDR3 is made up of 15 amino acids. Trimming at V came to 6 bases and at J to 6 bases, leaving 5 bases not matched to a gene. CDR1 SGDLS and CDR2 YYNGEE come from the germline V gene. In nucleotides, the CDR3 is TGTGCCAGCACCGGGACTAGCGGGGGATTCAATGAGCAGTTCTTC. This gives the protein CASTGTSGGFNEQFF.

The CDR3 DNA follows: TGTGCCAGCAGTACCCACGGGACAGGGTTCGAGCAGTACTTC. Its translation is CASSTHGTGFEQYF. The V call is TRBV6-5, the J call TRBJ2-7; 9 positions agree with TRBD1. This CDR3 has 14 residues. Germline trimming cut 5 bases from V and 6 bases from J; bases unmatched to any gene: 8. The germline gives CDR1 MNHEY, CDR2 SVGAGI.

The chain is built from TRBV4-1 and TRBJ2-7; 7 nucleotides align to TRBD2. J lost 3 bases, V lost 0 bases, and 5 bases had no gene match. Germline CDR1 reads MGHRA; CDR2 reads YSYEKL. This CDR3 contains 15 residues. The CDR3 nucleotides are TGCGCCAGCAGCCAAGATCAGCGGGGAGGCTACGAGCAGTACTTC. Translating it yields CASSQDQRGGYEQYF.

This sequence joins TRBV7-8 and TRBJ2-7, with TRBD1 as a possible D gene (6 bases). The V and J ends lost 3 bases and 2 bases respectively, with 17 bases between them. Germline V lookup: CDR1 SGHVS, CDR2 FQNEAQ. The CDR3 covers 16 residues. CDR3 nucleotides: TGTGCCAGCAGCTTTCTCGCGGACAGCTTGGCCTACGAGCAGTACTTC. This encodes CASSFLADSLAYEQYF.

CDR3 protein: CASSPLGGESIQYF. CDR3 coding DNA: TGTGCCAGCAGCCCCCTAGGGGGAGAGAGCATTCAGTACTTC. V gene TRBV5-6 combines with J gene TRBJ2-4; D may be TRBD1 (6 bases). The germline CDR1 and CDR2 sequences are SGHDT and YYEEEE. This CDR3 is built from 14 residues. The V end lost 4 bases, the J end lost 9 bases, and 17 bases lay between the germline ends.